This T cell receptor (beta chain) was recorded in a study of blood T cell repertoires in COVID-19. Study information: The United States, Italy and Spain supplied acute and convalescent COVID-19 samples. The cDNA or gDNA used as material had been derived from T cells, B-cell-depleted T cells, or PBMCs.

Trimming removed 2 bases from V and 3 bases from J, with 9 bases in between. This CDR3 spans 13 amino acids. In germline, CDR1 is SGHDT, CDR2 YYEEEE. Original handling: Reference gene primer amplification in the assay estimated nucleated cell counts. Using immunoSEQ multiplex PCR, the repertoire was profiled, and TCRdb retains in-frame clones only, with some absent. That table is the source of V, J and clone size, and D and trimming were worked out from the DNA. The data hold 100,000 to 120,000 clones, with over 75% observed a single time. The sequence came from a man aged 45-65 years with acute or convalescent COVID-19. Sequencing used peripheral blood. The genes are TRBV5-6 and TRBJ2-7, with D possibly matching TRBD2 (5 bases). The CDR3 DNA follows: TGTGCCAGCAGCTTCGGGGATGGCTACGAGCAGTACTTC. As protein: CASSFGDGYEQYF.